Following are 17 T cell receptor beta chains from one sample sequenced in a study of blood T cell repertoires in COVID-19. The protocol was immunoSEQ multiplex PCR, while the TCRdb copy is restricted to in-frame clones and leaves out a portion. The table shows some 130,000 clones, with roughly 84% occurring only once. The sequenced sample was peripheral blood. The receptors stem from a woman in her 30s who had recovered from COVID-19.

CDR3 sequence reads: CASSLAQGLSTGELFF. In DNA form, the CDR3 reads TGCGCCAGCAGCTTGGCCCAGGGCTTGAGCACCGGGGAGCTGTTTTTT. The V and J genes are TRBV5-1 and TRBJ2-2, with D maybe TRBD1 (5 bases). Germline assignment: CDR1 SGHRS and CDR2 YFSETQ. V was cut by 0 bases and J by 4 bases, with 13 bases left in between. The CDR3 is 16 residues long.

V usage is TRBV28 and J usage is TRBJ1-2, with 10 bases identical to TRBD1. V dropped 5 bases and J dropped 9; count of bases not matched to a gene: 9. CDR1 and CDR2 from the germline V gene are MDHEN and SYDVKM. The CDR3 is 14 residues long. The chain's CDR3 is CASSLPGQGTSYTF. In DNA form, the CDR3 reads TGTGCCAGCAGTCTACCGGGACAGGGGACTAGCTACACCTTC.

The chain uses TRBV29-1 and TRBJ2-3; 15 bases are a match to TRBD2. Germline CDR1 and CDR2: SQVTM and ANQGSEA. The CDR3 contains 15 residues. Trimming took 6 bases from V and 6 from J; bases not matched to a gene: 7. CDR3 protein: CSVPGTSGGFDTQYF. In nucleotides, the CDR3 is TGCAGCGTACCCGGGACTAGCGGGGGGTTTGATACGCAGTATTTT.

The V call is TRBV30, the J call TRBJ2-3; tentatively, D is TRBD1 (6 bases). In germline, CDR1 is GTSNPN, CDR2 SVGIG (reference sequence). The CDR3 has 12 amino acids. V was trimmed by 5 bases and J by 4 bases, leaving 10 bases between them. The CDR3 DNA sequence: TGTGCCTGGGGGAAGGGGGCAGATACGCAGTATTTT. Translating it yields CAWGKGADTQYF.

This clone was counted only a few times. The genes are TRBV10-3 and TRBJ1-6; possible D gene TRBD1, 6 bases. The CDR3 covers 14 residues. Germline loops: CDR1 ENHRY, CDR2 SYGVKD. Trimming stripped 6 bases from V and 5 bases from J, with 11 bases between. Written as DNA, the CDR3 is TGTGCCATCAGCTTGACAGGTGATAATTCACCCCTCCACTTT. Protein: CAISLTGDNSPLHF.

CDR3 sequence reads: CATSDGTLQETQYF. The CDR3 DNA sequence: TGTGCCACCAGTGACGGGACTCTCCAAGAGACCCAGTACTTC. The gene calls are TRBV24-1 and TRBJ2-5; possibly TRBD2 for D (6 bases). V lost 4 bases and J lost 1, with 9 bases in between. The CDR3 is 14 amino acids. Germline V gene lookup returns CDR1 KGHDR and CDR2 SFDVKD.

The chain employs TRBV5-1 and TRBJ2-3; D is possibly TRBD2 (5 bases). The CDR3 consists of 14 residues. CDR1 is SGHRS and CDR2 is YFSETQ in the germline V gene. Between the trimmed V and J ends, which lost 5 bases and 8 bases, there was a span of 18 bases. CDR3 residues: CASSPSPSSSTQYF. CDR3 DNA sequence: TGCGCCAGCAGTCCTTCTCCCTCTAGCTCTACGCAGTATTTT.

This chain uses TRBV7-3 with TRBJ2-5; tentative D call: TRBD2 (6 bases). The CDR3 is 14 amino acids. Trimming took 2 bases from V and 5 from J, leaving 12 bases between them. Germline loops: CDR1 SGHTA, CDR2 FQGTGA. In nucleotides, the CDR3 is TGTGCCAGCAGCTTATACGGGAGCGGGGAGACCCAGTACTTC. Residues: CASSLYGSGETQYF.

CDR3 amino acids: CSAFTGTEAFF. CDR3 in DNA: TGCAGTGCTTTTACAGGGACTGAAGCTTTCTTT. The rearrangement joins TRBV20-1 to TRBJ1-1, with D possibly being TRBD1 (6 bases). The germline V gene has CDR1 DFQATT and CDR2 SNEGSKA (reference sequence). This CDR3 has 11 residues. With 5 bases removed from V and 5 bases from J, the gap between germline ends came to 9 bases.

This clone was picked up many times. Other DNA sequences of this sample code for an identical CDR3. The V gene is TRBV29-1, the J gene TRBJ1-2, with 7 bases aligning to TRBD1. The ends lost 4 bases at V and 1 base at J; junction bases unmatched: 3. Germline CDR1 and CDR2: SQVTM and ANQGSEA. This CDR3 is 13 amino acids long. CDR3 DNA sequence: TGCAGCGTTGGGGACAGCGTTAACTATGGCTACACCTTC. Translated, it gives CSVGDSVNYGYTF.

The V and J genes are TRBV5-1 and TRBJ2-7, with 7 nucleotides matching TRBD2. V lost 0 bases, J lost 2 bases, and 5 bases stayed unmatched. From germline, CDR1 is SGHRS and CDR2 YFSETQ. This CDR3 spans 15 amino acids. The CDR3 loop reads CASSLEPAGPYEQYF. The CDR3 DNA sequence: TGCGCCAGCAGCTTGGAGCCAGCGGGGCCCTACGAGCAGTACTTC.

This sequence joins TRBV5-1 and TRBJ1-5, with D perhaps matching TRBD1 (5 bases). CDR3 length equals 13 residues. Germline-derived CDR1 and CDR2 are SGHRS and YFSETQ. The ends were cut back, 4 bases at V and 5 bases at J, with 10 bases in the middle. For the CDR3, the DNA is TGCGCCAGCAGCGTACAGGTGGATCAGCCCCAGCATTTT. Translation: CASSVQVDQPQHF.

In its sample, this clone was seen a few times. This sequence joins TRBV24-1 and TRBJ2-1; 8 bases are a match to TRBD2. Trimming removed 5 bases from V and 4 bases from J; junction bases left unmatched: 9. Germline V gene data show CDR1 as KGHDR and CDR2 as SFDVKD. The CDR3 has 16 amino acids. The chain's CDR3 is CATSGPGLEGYNEQFF. CDR3 coding DNA: TGTGCCACCAGTGGTCCGGGACTAGAAGGGTACAATGAGCAGTTCTTC.

The CDR3 DNA reads as TGTGCCAGCAGAAACCGACAGGGAGGCTCCTACGAGCAGTACTTC. Its translation is CASRNRQGGSYEQYF. The V call is TRBV6-5, the J call TRBJ2-7; the D gene is possibly TRBD1 (7 bases). The ends were cut back, 6 bases at V and 0 bases at J, with 15 bases in the middle. CDR3 length: 15 amino acids. Germline CDR1 MNHEY, CDR2 SVGAGI.

V and J are TRBV2 and TRBJ2-7; 9 bases are shared with TRBD1. V was clipped by 1 base and J by 7 bases; unmatched bases: 5. Per germline, CDR1 SNHLY and CDR2 FYNNEI. The CDR3 is made up of 14 amino acids. The CDR3 nucleotides read TGTGCCAGCAGTGAAGAACAGGGGGCCGGAGAGCAGTACTTC. It yields the protein CASSEEQGAGEQYF.

CDR3 nucleotide sequence: TGTGCCAGCAGCTTAGATGGGGAGGGGGCAGATACGCAGTATTTT. It translates to CASSLDGEGADTQYF. The V and J genes are TRBV7-8 and TRBJ2-3; a possible D gene is TRBD2 (7 bases). Germline V CDR1 and CDR2: SGHVS, FQNEAQ. The CDR3 totals 15 residues. With 1 base removed from V and 4 bases from J, the gap between germline ends came to 12 bases.

This rearrangement joins TRBV5-1 to TRBJ1-1, with 7 bases identical to TRBD1. V lost 3 bases, J lost 4 bases, and 3 bases stayed unmatched. This CDR3 is built from 13 residues. Germline values: CDR1 SGHRS, CDR2 YFSETQ. CDR3 coding DNA: TGCGCCAGCAGCTCGGGACAGAGCACTGAAGCTTTCTTT. It codes for CASSSGQSTEAFF. The whole variable domain, filled in from reference TRBV5-1 and TRBJ1-1, reads KAGVTQTPRYLIKTRGQQVTLSCSPISGHRSVSWYQQTPGQGLQFLFEYFSETQRNKGNFPGRFSGRQFSNSRSEMNVSTLELGDSALYLCASSSGQSTEAFFGQGTRLTVV.